The rows below give T cell receptor beta chains drawn from one sample of a study of blood T cell repertoires in COVID-19. TCRdb's table, derived via immunoSEQ multiplex PCR, lists solely in-frame clones and lacks some. This table has roughly 80,000 clones, 82% appearing once. Material for sequencing was peripheral blood. The receptors stem from a human donor in a cohort sampled during active COVID-19. Each CDR3 is given with its conserved first and last residue. Fields, in order: clone size, J gene, V gene, D gene, CDR3 DNA, CDR3 protein. D genes are given only for firm matches. Clone size is shown for a subset of rows, as once, few, many or a class of expanded clone.

abundance: NA
j_gene: TRBJ1-1
v_gene: TRBV6-5
d_gene: TRBD1
CDR3nt: TGTGCCAGCATTCGCGGGACAGGGACAAACACTGAAGCTTTCTTT
CDR3aa: CASIRGTGTNTEAFF

abundance: NA
j_gene: TRBJ1-1
v_gene: TRBV7-9
d_gene: TRBD1
CDR3nt: TGTGCCAGCACTCCACTTATGACAGGGACCACTGAAGCTTTCTTT
CDR3aa: CASTPLMTGTTEAFF

abundance: NA
j_gene: TRBJ2-2
v_gene: TRBV2
d_gene: TRBD1
CDR3nt: TGTGCCAGCAGTGGAATACAGGGGGCGGGCACCGGGGAGCTGTTTTTT
CDR3aa: CASSGIQGAGTGELFF

abundance: NA
j_gene: TRBJ2-5
v_gene: TRBV5-4
d_gene: TRBD2
CDR3nt: TGTGCCAGCAACGACCCCCGGGGGGGCGGCGGGGAGACCCAGTACTTC
CDR3aa: CASNDPRGGGGETQYF

abundance: NA
j_gene: TRBJ1-1
v_gene: TRBV5-6
d_gene: NA
CDR3nt: TGTGCCAGCAGCCCTCCGGGGATGGGAGACACTGAAGCTTTCTTT
CDR3aa: CASSPPGMGDTEAFF

abundance: NA
j_gene: TRBJ2-3
v_gene: TRBV2
d_gene: NA
CDR3nt: TGTGCCAGCACAGGGGTGGGAGATACGCAGTATTTT
CDR3aa: CASTGVGDTQYF

abundance: NA
j_gene: TRBJ2-2
v_gene: TRBV19
d_gene: NA
CDR3nt: TGTGCCAGTAGTCCCCAGGGAACCGGGGAGCTGTTTTTT
CDR3aa: CASSPQGTGELFF

abundance: once
j_gene: TRBJ2-3
v_gene: TRBV10-3
d_gene: NA
CDR3nt: TGTGCCATCAGCTCGACAGGAGTCACAGATACGCAGTATTTT
CDR3aa: CAISSTGVTDTQYF

abundance: few
j_gene: TRBJ2-7
v_gene: TRBV5-1
d_gene: TRBD1
CDR3nt: TGCGCCAGCAGCTTTGGACAGGGTGGCGAGCAGTACTTC
CDR3aa: CASSFGQGGEQYF

abundance: NA
j_gene: TRBJ2-7
v_gene: TRBV5-1
d_gene: NA
CDR3nt: TGCGCCAGCAGAAACGGGACTGCTTCCTACGAGCAGTACTTC
CDR3aa: CASRNGTASYEQYF

abundance: NA
j_gene: TRBJ2-1
v_gene: TRBV11-2
d_gene: TRBD2
CDR3nt: TGTGCCAGCAGCTTAGAGGGACTAGCGGGTTACAATGAGCAGTTCTTC
CDR3aa: CASSLEGLAGYNEQFF

abundance: once
j_gene: TRBJ2-1
v_gene: TRBV25-1
d_gene: NA
CDR3nt: TGTGCCAGCAGTCCGGAGTTGGACAATGAGCAGTTCTTC
CDR3aa: CASSPELDNEQFF

abundance: NA
j_gene: TRBJ1-1
v_gene: TRBV19
d_gene: NA
CDR3nt: TGTACCAGTAGTATGGCTGGGAGTCTGCCTGAAGCTTTCTTT
CDR3aa: CTSSMAGSLPEAFF

abundance: NA
j_gene: TRBJ2-3
v_gene: TRBV13
d_gene: TRBD1
CDR3nt: TGTGCCAGCAGAGAAACAGGGGGATATACGCAGTATTTT
CDR3aa: CASRETGGYTQYF

abundance: NA
j_gene: TRBJ2-5
v_gene: TRBV23-1
d_gene: TRBD2
CDR3nt: TGCGCCAGCAGTCAGTCGACTAGCGGGGAGGAGACCCAGTACTTC
CDR3aa: CASSQSTSGEETQYF

abundance: NA
j_gene: TRBJ2-3
v_gene: TRBV5-1
d_gene: NA
CDR3nt: TGCGCCAGCAGCTTGGTATCGGGGGGCCGCACAGATACGCAGTATTTT
CDR3aa: CASSLVSGGRTDTQYF

abundance: NA
j_gene: TRBJ1-5
v_gene: TRBV11-2
d_gene: TRBD1
CDR3nt: TGTGCCAGCAGCCTGGACAGGGAGCGTCCCCAGCATTTT
CDR3aa: CASSLDRERPQHF

abundance: NA
j_gene: TRBJ2-1
v_gene: TRBV4-1
d_gene: TRBD2
CDR3nt: TGCGCCAGCAGCCAAGATGGACTAGCGGGGGCCTCTGGGAATGAGCAGTTCTTC
CDR3aa: CASSQDGLAGASGNEQFF

abundance: many
j_gene: TRBJ1-5
v_gene: TRBV5-8
d_gene: TRBD1
CDR3nt: TGTGCCAGCAGCCAGACAGGGGCTGGAAATCAGCCCCAGCATTTT
CDR3aa: CASSQTGAGNQPQHF

abundance: NA
j_gene: TRBJ2-1
v_gene: TRBV7-9
d_gene: TRBD1
CDR3nt: TGTGCCAGCGAAACAGGGGGCAATGAGCAGTTCTTC
CDR3aa: CASETGGNEQFF

abundance: NA
j_gene: TRBJ1-1
v_gene: TRBV2
d_gene: NA
CDR3nt: TGTGCCACAAGGGGAGGTAATAGGCACACTGAAGCTTTCTTT
CDR3aa: CATRGGNRHTEAFF

abundance: NA
j_gene: TRBJ1-3
v_gene: TRBV3-1/TRBV3-2
d_gene: NA
CDR3nt: TGTGCCAGCAGCCAAGAACATGGAGATGGAAACACCATATATTTT
CDR3aa: CASSQEHGDGNTIYF

abundance: NA
j_gene: TRBJ2-5
v_gene: TRBV12-3/TRBV12-4
d_gene: NA
CDR3nt: TGTGCCAGCAGTTTTTCCCTCCAAGAGACCCAGTACTTC
CDR3aa: CASSFSLQETQYF

abundance: once
j_gene: TRBJ2-3
v_gene: TRBV5-1
d_gene: TRBD1
CDR3nt: TGCGCCAGCAGCCCTCTGACAGGGGCTCCAGATACGCAGTATTTT
CDR3aa: CASSPLTGAPDTQYF

abundance: NA
j_gene: TRBJ2-1
v_gene: TRBV19
d_gene: NA
CDR3nt: TGTGCCAGTAGTATAGGTCAGGGGATTAACAATGAGCAGTTCTTC
CDR3aa: CASSIGQGINNEQFF